Shown below are 8 T cell receptor beta chains from a single sample sequenced in a study of neurological immune-mediated disorders. TCRdb re-called the 5' RACE reads with MiXCR, one entry per CDR3 protein. The data contain some 95,000 distinct CDR3 sequences, 3.5% of them seen just once; the ten biggest clones take up 5% to 6.5%. The sequenced sample consisted of PBMCs. The receptors derive from a woman under 30 with multiple sclerosis.

The table lists this clonotype with many counts. The chain recombines TRBV5-8 with TRBJ1-5, with unresolved D. The ends were cut back, 3 bases at V and 7 bases at J, with 2 bases in the middle. Looked up from germline, CDR1 is SGHTS and CDR2 is YDEGEE. CDR3 length equals 10 residues. DNA for the CDR3: TGTGCCAGCAGCTCCCAGCCCCAGCATTTT. This codes for CASSSQPQHF.

This clonotype has at least ten counts. This rearrangement joins TRBV5-1 to TRBJ1-1, with no clear D. Germline CDR1 and CDR2: SGHRS and YFSETQ. This CDR3 has 16 amino acids. V was pared by 0 bases and J by 2 bases, with 14 bases between. CDR3 nucleotide sequence: TGCGCCAGCAGCTTGGCCGAGGGAAAGGGAAACACTGAAGCTTTCTTT. It is translated as CASSLAEGKGNTEAFF.

This clonotype was recorded many times. CDR3 loop: CSARDLRTGDYGYTF. Here the CDR3 DNA reads TGCAGTGCTAGAGATCTACGAACAGGAGACTATGGCTACACCTTC. This chain joins TRBV20-1 and TRBJ1-2; the D gene is possibly TRBD1 (5 bases). Trimming removed 0 bases from V and 3 bases from J, with 14 bases in between. The V gene's germline CDR1 is DFQATT and CDR2 SNEGSKA (reference sequence). The CDR3 contains 15 residues.

This clonotype was counted many times. The gene calls are TRBV6-2 or TRBV6-3 and TRBJ1-5, with unresolved D. With 8 bases removed from V and 3 bases from J, the gap between germline ends came to 17 bases. The CDR3 consists of 15 residues. CDR1 and CDR2 from the germline V gene are MNHEY and SVGEGT. CDR3 coding DNA: TGTGCCAGCGCACCCGCGGACGTCTACAATCAGCCCCAGCATTTT. Its translation: CASAPADVYNQPQHF.

This clonotype was seen ten or more times. The chain employs TRBV20-1 and TRBJ2-1; a weak D match, TRBD1 (5 bases). V was trimmed by 0 bases and J by 4 bases, leaving 16 bases between them. Germline V CDR1 and CDR2: DFQATT, SNEGSKA (reference sequence). CDR3 length: 16 amino acids. CDR3 in amino acids: CSARDRLRTLYNEQFF. The CDR3 DNA is TGCAGTGCTAGAGATCGATTGCGGACACTATACAATGAGCAGTTCTTC.

The V call is TRBV20-1, the J call TRBJ2-1, with 12 positions matching TRBD2. Looked up from germline, CDR1 is DFQATT and CDR2 is SNEGSKA (reference sequence). After removal of 3 bases from V and 4 bases from J, the junction contained 10 bases not matched to a gene. The CDR3 length is 17 residues. The CDR3 bases are TGCAGTGCTAGTGATTACGTCACTAGCGGGAGGTACAATGAGCAGTTCTTC. This encodes CSASDYVTSGRYNEQFF.

This clonotype was recorded at least ten times. The chain combines TRBV20-1 with TRBJ2-7; D may be TRBD2 (6 bases). Germline V gene data show CDR1 as DFQATT and CDR2 as SNEGSKA (reference sequence). The CDR3 is 14 amino acids. V was pared by 6 bases and J by 0 bases, with 15 bases between. CDR3 sequence reads: CSADRDLSSYEQYF. CDR3 in DNA: TGCAGTGCCGACCGGGACTTAAGCTCCTACGAGCAGTACTTC.

This clonotype was picked up many times. The chain has TRBV20-1 and TRBJ1-1, with a tentative D call TRBD1 (5 bases). The V gene's germline CDR1 is DFQATT and CDR2 SNEGSKA (reference sequence). CDR3 length: 13 residues. Trimming removed 6 bases at V and 5 bases at J, with 16 bases between. CDR3 nucleotides: TGCAGTGCCCCGGGGTGGGGGGATACTGAAGCTTTCTTT. Its translation is CSAPGWGDTEAFF.